This T cell receptor beta chain was sequenced in a study of PD-1 blockade in classical Hodgkin lymphoma. This clone showed up just once. Sample time point: cycle 4 day 1 (C4D1), after 6 weeks of nivolumab. All patients relapsed after autologous stem cell transplantation, and brentuximab vedotin exposure varied. The assay was immunoSEQ multiplex PCR, and TCRdb's table has in-frame clones only and misses some. The repertoire holds 20,000 to 25,000 clones, with about 80% as singletons. Germline V CDR1 and CDR2: KGHSH, LQKENI. The CDR3 contains 15 residues. V was pared by 4 bases and J by 7 bases, with 17 bases between.

This rearrangement joins TRBV18 to TRBJ2-1; D might be TRBD2 (6 bases). This sample comprised peripheral blood mononuclear cells (PBMCs), obtained before the fourth cycle of nivolumab. This clonotype was obtained from a human donor with classical Hodgkin lymphoma. CDR3 loop: CASSLGVAANNEQFF. CDR3 DNA sequence: TGTGCCAGCTCACTCGGGGTAGCGGCGAATAATGAGCAGTTCTTC.